A single sample gave rise to the 5 T cell receptor beta chains below, sequenced in a study of memory CD8 T cells in hepatitis C reinfection. The time point here: late/post reinfection, 12 to 24 weeks after detection. The sorted cells went straight to TCR sequencing with no prior in vitro expansion. The protocol was immunoSEQ multiplex PCR, while the TCRdb copy is restricted to in-frame clones and leaves out a portion. The sample lists approximately 46,000 clones, about 88% occurring once. Sequenced input: naive CD8+ T cells sorted from blood. These receptors all come from a man aged 18-30 years with hepatitis C virus infection.

The chain recombines TRBV29-1 with TRBJ2-2; TRBD1 agrees at 9 bases. Germline assignment: CDR1 SQVTM and CDR2 ANQGSEA. V trimming: 6 bases; J trimming: 1 base; junction bases outside the gene matches: 3. CDR3 length: 14 residues. CDR3 protein: CSVEDRGNTGELFF. The CDR3 nucleotides read TGCAGCGTGGAGGACAGGGGGAACACCGGGGAGCTGTTTTTT.

The chain is built from TRBV9 and TRBJ1-3, with D uncertain. The CDR3 has 17 amino acids. Germline CDR1 SGDLS, CDR2 YYNGEE. The germline V and J ends were trimmed by 4 bases and 0 bases, with 17 bases remaining between them. CDR3 DNA sequence: TGTGCCAGCAGCCGAAGTCGCCAGGCTTTCTCTGGAAACACCATATATTTT. This translates into CASSRSRQAFSGNTIYF. The variable domain in full, completed from reference TRBV9 and TRBJ1-3, reads DSGVTQTPKHLITATGQRVTLRCSPRSGDLSVYWYQQSLDQGLQFLIQYYNGEERAKGNILERFSAQQFPDLHSELNLSSLELGDSALYFCASSRSRQAFSGNTIYFGEGSWLTVV.

This sequence joins TRBV4-1 and TRBJ1-5; possibly TRBD1 for D (6 bases). Germline CDR1 reads MGHRA; CDR2 reads YSYEKL. The CDR3 runs 17 residues. V was cut by 0 bases and J by 0 bases, with 12 bases left in between. Here the CDR3 reads CASSQDLGQLSNQPQHF. The CDR3, as DNA: TGCGCCAGCAGCCAAGATCTCGGACAGCTTAGCAATCAGCCCCAGCATTTT.

The chain has TRBV4-1 and TRBJ2-1, with D possibly matching TRBD1 (6 bases). V was pared by 5 bases and J by 2 bases, with 13 bases between. Germline V CDR1 and CDR2: MGHRA, YSYEKL. This CDR3 comprises 15 residues. The CDR3 DNA is TGCGCCAGCAGCGGGCGATCAGGGGCCTACAATGAGCAGTTCTTC. Translation gives CASSGRSGAYNEQFF.

The J gene is TRBJ1-4, the V gene TRBV7-2; no clear D gene. Germline CDR1 and CDR2: SGHTA and FQGNSA. There are 15 residues in the CDR3. The V and J ends lost 1 base and 4 bases respectively, with 10 bases between them. CDR3 coding DNA: TGTGCCAGCAGCTTAGATGAGGCATTTAATGAAAAACTGTTTTTT. As protein: CASSLDEAFNEKLFF.